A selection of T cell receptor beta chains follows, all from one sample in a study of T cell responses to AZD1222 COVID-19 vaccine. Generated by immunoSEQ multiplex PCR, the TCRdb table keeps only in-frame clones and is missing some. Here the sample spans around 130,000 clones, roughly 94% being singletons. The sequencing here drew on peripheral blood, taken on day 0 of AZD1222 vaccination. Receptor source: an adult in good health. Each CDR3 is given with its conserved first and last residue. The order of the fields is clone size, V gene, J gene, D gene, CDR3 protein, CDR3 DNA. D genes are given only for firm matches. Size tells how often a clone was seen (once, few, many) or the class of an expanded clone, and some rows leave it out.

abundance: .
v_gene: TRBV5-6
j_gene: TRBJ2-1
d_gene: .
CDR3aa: CASSLRRQGMLF
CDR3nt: TGTGCCAGCAGCCTGCGTCGGCAGGGCATGCTCTTC

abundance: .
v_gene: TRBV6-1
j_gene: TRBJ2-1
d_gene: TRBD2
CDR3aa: CASSGLAGNPYNEQFF
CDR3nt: TGTGCCAGCAGTGGACTAGCGGGAAATCCCTACAATGAGCAGTTCTTC

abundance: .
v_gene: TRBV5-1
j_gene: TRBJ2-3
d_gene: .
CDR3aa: CASSLAADTQYF
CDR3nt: TGCGCCAGCAGCTTAGCGGCTGATACGCAGTATTTT

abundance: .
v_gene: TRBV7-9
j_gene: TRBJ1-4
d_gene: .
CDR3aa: CASSGPATNEKLFF
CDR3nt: TGTGCCAGCAGCGGGCCAGCAACTAATGAAAAACTGTTTTTT

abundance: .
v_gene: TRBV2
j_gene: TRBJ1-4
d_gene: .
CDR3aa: CASSGGNYNEKLFF
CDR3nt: TGTGCCAGCAGTGGGGGCAATTATAATGAAAAACTGTTTTTT

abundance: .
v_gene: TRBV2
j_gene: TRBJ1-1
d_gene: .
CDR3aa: CASSFQGTEAFF
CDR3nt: TGTGCCAGCAGTTTTCAGGGGACTGAAGCTTTCTTT

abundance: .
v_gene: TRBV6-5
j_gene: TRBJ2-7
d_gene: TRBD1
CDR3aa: CASSSGTGEYEQYF
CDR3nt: TGTGCCAGCAGCTCCGGGACAGGGGAATACGAGCAGTACTTC

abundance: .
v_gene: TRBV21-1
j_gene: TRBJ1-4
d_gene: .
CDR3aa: CASRQGSRELRNEKLFF
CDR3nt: TGTGCCAGTCGACAGGGTTCCCGGGAGTTAAGGAATGAAAAACTGTTTTTT

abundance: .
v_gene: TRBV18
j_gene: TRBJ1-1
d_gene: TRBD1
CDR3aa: CASSRGQTNTEAFF
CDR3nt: TGTGCCAGCTCACGGGGACAGACGAACACTGAAGCTTTCTTT

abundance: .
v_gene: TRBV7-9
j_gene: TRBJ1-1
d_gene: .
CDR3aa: CASYRNTEAFF
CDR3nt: TGTGCCAGCTATCGGAACACTGAAGCTTTCTTT

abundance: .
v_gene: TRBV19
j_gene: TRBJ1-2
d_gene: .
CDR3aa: CASSSTGDYGYTF
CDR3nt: TGTGCCAGTAGCTCAACGGGGGACTATGGCTACACCTTC

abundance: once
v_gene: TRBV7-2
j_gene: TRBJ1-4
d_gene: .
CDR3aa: CASSLDRGSYEKLFF
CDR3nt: TGTGCCAGCAGCTTAGATCGGGGCTCCTATGAAAAACTGTTTTTT

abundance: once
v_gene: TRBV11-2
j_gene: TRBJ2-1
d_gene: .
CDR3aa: CASSLNSGLTRQQFF
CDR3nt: TGTGCCAGCAGCTTAAATTCGGGCTTAACTCGACAGCAGTTCTTC

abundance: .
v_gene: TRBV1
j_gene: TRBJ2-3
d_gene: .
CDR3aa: CTSSQEWLTRQEDTQYF
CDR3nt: TGCACCAGCAGCCAAGAGTGGCTAACGCGGCAGGAAGATACGCAGTATTTT

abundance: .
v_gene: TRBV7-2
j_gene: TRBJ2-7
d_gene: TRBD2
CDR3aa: CASSLTSGISYEQYF
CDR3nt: TGTGCCAGCAGCCTGACTAGCGGGATCTCCTACGAGCAGTACTTC

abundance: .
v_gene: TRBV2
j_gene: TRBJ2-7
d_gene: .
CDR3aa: CASILKTYEQYF
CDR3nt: TGTGCCAGCATTCTGAAAACCTACGAGCAGTACTTC

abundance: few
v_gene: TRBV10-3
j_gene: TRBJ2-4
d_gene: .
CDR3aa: CAISGGNPATTPKNIQYF
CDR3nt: TGTGCCATCAGTGGAGGTAACCCGGCTACGACTCCCAAAAACATTCAGTACTTC

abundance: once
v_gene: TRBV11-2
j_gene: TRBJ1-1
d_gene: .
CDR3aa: CASSLNGAVEAFF
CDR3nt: TGTGCCAGCAGCTTAAATGGGGCCGTTGAAGCTTTCTTT

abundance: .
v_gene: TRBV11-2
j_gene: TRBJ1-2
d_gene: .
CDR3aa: CASSSPPNYGYTF
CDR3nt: TGTGCCAGCAGCAGCCCACCTAACTATGGCTACACCTTC

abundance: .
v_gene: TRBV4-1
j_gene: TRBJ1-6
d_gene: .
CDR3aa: CASSQGITAISPLHF
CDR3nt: TGCGCCAGCAGCCAAGGCATTACCGCGATTTCACCCCTCCACTTT

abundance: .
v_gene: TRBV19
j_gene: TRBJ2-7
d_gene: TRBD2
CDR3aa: CASTMSGTRGEQYF
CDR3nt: TGTGCCAGTACCATGTCCGGGACTAGGGGCGAGCAGTACTTC

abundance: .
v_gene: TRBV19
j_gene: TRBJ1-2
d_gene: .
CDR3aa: CASSTGDRYTF
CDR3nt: TGTGCCAGTAGTACAGGGGATCGCTACACCTTC

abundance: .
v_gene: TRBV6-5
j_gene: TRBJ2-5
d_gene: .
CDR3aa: CASSYSSGTGETQYF
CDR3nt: TGTGCCAGCAGTTACTCGAGTGGGACGGGGGAGACCCAGTACTTC